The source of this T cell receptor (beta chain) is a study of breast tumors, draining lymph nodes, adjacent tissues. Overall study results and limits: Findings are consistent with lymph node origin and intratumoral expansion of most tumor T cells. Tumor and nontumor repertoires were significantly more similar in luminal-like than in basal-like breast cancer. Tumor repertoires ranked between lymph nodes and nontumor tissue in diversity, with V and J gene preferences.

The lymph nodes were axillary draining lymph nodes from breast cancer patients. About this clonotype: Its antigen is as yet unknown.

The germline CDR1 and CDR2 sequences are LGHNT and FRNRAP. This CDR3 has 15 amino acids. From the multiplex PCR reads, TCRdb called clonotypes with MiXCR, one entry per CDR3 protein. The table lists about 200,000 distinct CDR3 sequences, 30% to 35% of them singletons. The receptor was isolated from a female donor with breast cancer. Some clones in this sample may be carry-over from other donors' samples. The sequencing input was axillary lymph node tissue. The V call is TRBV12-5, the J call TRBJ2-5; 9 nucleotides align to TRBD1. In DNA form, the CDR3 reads TGTGCCAGCAGTTTAGGACAGGGGTACAGGCAGCCCCAGTACTTC. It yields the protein CASSLGQGYRQPQYF.